These T cell receptor beta chains were read from a single sample in a study of Ad26.COV2.S vaccination and SARS-CoV-2 variants. This table comes from immunoSEQ multiplex PCR, and its TCRdb copy is limited to in-frame clones, with some not included. The data contain roughly 420,000 clones, 89% of them seen just once; the ten biggest clones take up approximately 2.5%. The sample consisted of peripheral blood, taken in a trial of Ad26.COV2.S vaccine versus placebo. These receptors were obtained from a person aged 18-65 years who received the Ad26.COV2.S COVID-19 vaccine or a placebo. The CDR3 runs from the conserved cysteine through the conserved F or W. The D gene is left open where the match is weak. Clone size is not always given. Where it is, it says once, few, many or a class for expanded clones.

NA,TRBJ2-7,TRBD1,TRBV5-1,CASSLESDRVSYEQYF,TGCGCCAGCAGCTTGGAGTCGGACAGGGTATCCTACGAGCAGTACTTC
once,TRBJ1-6,NA,TRBV5-1,CASSLGQGKILGSPLHF,TGCGCCAGCAGCTTGGGGCAGGGAAAAATATTAGGCTCACCCCTCCACTTT
once,TRBJ2-7,NA,TRBV18,CASSPGIDEQYF,TGTGCCAGCTCACCAGGGATCGACGAGCAGTACTTC
NA,TRBJ2-7,TRBD1,TRBV29-1,CSAGGYPDEQYF,TGCAGCGCAGGGGGCTACCCTGACGAGCAGTACTTC
NA,TRBJ1-4,TRBD1,TRBV2,CASSGDRGANEKLFF,TGTGCCAGCAGTGGGGACAGGGGGGCGAATGAAAAACTGTTTTTT
once,TRBJ2-5,NA,TRBV5-1,CASSLGSAETQYF,TGCGCCAGCAGCTTGGGCTCGGCGGAGACCCAGTACTTC
NA,TRBJ1-4,NA,TRBV5-1,CASSPAPPPTNEKLFF,TGCGCCAGCAGCCCCGCCCCGCCTCCAACTAATGAAAAACTGTTTTTT
NA,TRBJ2-2,NA,TRBV5-4,CASSSLAENTGELFF,TGTGCCAGCAGCTCCTTAGCGGAGAACACCGGGGAGCTGTTTTTT
NA,TRBJ2-1,NA,TRBV6-5,CASSGTGLTQFF,TGTGCCAGTTCCGGGACTGGCTTAACCCAGTTCTTC
once,TRBJ2-1,TRBD1,TRBV24-1,CATSDFRGQGRYEQFF,TGTGCCACCAGTGATTTTAGGGGACAGGGAAGGTATGAGCAGTTCTTC
NA,TRBJ1-2,NA,TRBV28,CASSLLTVVNGYTF,TGTGCCAGCAGCCTTCTGACGGTTGTAAATGGCTACACCTTC
NA,TRBJ1-2,NA,TRBV12-3/TRBV12-4,CASSFAGVSGYTF,TGTGCCAGCAGTTTCGCCGGGGTTAGTGGCTACACCTTC
NA,TRBJ1-2,NA,TRBV5-1,CASSFSGWRGYGYTF,TGCGCCAGCAGCTTTTCAGGTTGGAGGGGCTATGGCTACACCTTC
NA,TRBJ1-2,NA,TRBV16,CASSQLRGDYGYTF,TGTGCCAGCAGCCAATTACGGGGGGACTATGGCTACACCTTC
NA,TRBJ2-1,TRBD2,TRBV5-1,CASSLVRTSGAYNEQFF,TGCGCCAGCAGCTTGGTTAGGACTAGCGGGGCGTACAATGAGCAGTTCTTC